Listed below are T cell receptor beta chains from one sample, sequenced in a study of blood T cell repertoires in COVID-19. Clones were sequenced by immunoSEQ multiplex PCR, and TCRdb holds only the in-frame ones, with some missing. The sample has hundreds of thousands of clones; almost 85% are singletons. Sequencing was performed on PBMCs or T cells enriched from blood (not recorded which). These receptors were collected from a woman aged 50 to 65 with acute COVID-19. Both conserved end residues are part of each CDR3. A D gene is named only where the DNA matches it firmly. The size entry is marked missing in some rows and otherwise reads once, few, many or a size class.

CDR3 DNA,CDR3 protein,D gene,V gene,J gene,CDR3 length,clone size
TGTGCCAGCAGCCCCCAGGGGGCAATGAACACTGAAGCTTTCTTT,CASSPQGAMNTEAFF,TRBD1,TRBV7-2,TRBJ1-1,15,few
TGTGCCTGGAGTGTGACAGGGGGGAACACTGAAGCTTTCTTT,CAWSVTGGNTEAFF,TRBD1,TRBV30,TRBJ1-1,14,.
TGTGCCAGCAGTGACAGTCAGGGAAATCAGCCCCAGCATTTT,CASSDSQGNQPQHF,.,TRBV6-1,TRBJ1-5,14,.
TGTGCCACCAGCAGGCCGGGACAGGGGAGGAGAAAACTGTTTTTT,CATSRPGQGRRKLFF,TRBD1,TRBV15,TRBJ1-4,15,.
TGTGCCTGGAGAGGACACCCAGTACAAGAGACCCAGTACTTC,CAWRGHPVQETQYF,.,TRBV30,TRBJ2-5,14,once
TGCGCCAGCAGTGTGTCAGGGGGCCCGGACACTGAAGCTTTCTTT,CASSVSGGPDTEAFF,TRBD1,TRBV10-2,TRBJ1-1,15,.
TGTGCCAGCAGCTTACTAGCGGGGCCACACAATGAGCAGTTCTTC,CASSLLAGPHNEQFF,TRBD2,TRBV7-6,TRBJ2-1,15,once
TGTGCCAGCAGTGAATACAGTTTAACAGATACGCAGTATTTT,CASSEYSLTDTQYF,.,TRBV25-1,TRBJ2-3,14,.
TGTGCCAGCAGCCAAGGGAGGGAGCAGTACTTC,CASSQGREQYF,.,TRBV3-1/TRBV3-2,TRBJ2-7,11,.
TGTGCCAGCAGTGAGCAGACAGGGGCCAATCAGCCCCAGCATTTT,CASSEQTGANQPQHF,TRBD1,TRBV6-1,TRBJ1-5,15,.
TGTGCCAGCAGTAAACAGGGGATGGAGGGCTACACCTTC,CASSKQGMEGYTF,TRBD1,TRBV12-3/TRBV12-4,TRBJ1-2,13,.
TGTGCCAGCAGCTCGAGTGGGCTGGGGGCAAATACTAACACTGAAGCTTTCTTT,CASSSSGLGANTNTEAFF,.,TRBV9,TRBJ1-1,18,.
TGTGCCAGCAGCACTAACGTCGGATCCACAGATACGCAGTATTTT,CASSTNVGSTDTQYF,.,TRBV3-1/TRBV3-2,TRBJ2-3,15,once
TGTGCCAGCAGCAGACACACTAGCGGCACAGATACGCAGTATTTT,CASSRHTSGTDTQYF,TRBD2,TRBV3-1/TRBV3-2,TRBJ2-3,15,.
TGTGCCAGCACTGACCTAGCGGGGGGCAAGGACAATGAGCAGTTCTTC,CASTDLAGGKDNEQFF,TRBD2,TRBV2,TRBJ2-1,16,.
TGTGCCAGCAGTGTCCCCCGGGGGGCATTCAATGAGCAGTTCTTC,CASSVPRGAFNEQFF,.,TRBV25-1,TRBJ2-1,15,.
TGTGCCAGTAGTATGTTAGATAGCAATCAGCCCCAGCATTTT,CASSMLDSNQPQHF,.,TRBV19,TRBJ1-5,14,.
TGTGCCAGCAGCCGGGGACAGAATAATGAAAAACTGTTTTTT,CASSRGQNNEKLFF,TRBD1,TRBV11-2,TRBJ1-4,14,.
TGTGCCAGCAGCTTAAGGTCGGTGGCAGGCGCCGCAACTAATGAAAAACTGTTTTTT,CASSLRSVAGAATNEKLFF,.,TRBV7-2,TRBJ1-4,19,many
TGTGCCAGCAGCACAGGGGGCACTGAAGCTTTCTTT,CASSTGGTEAFF,TRBD1,TRBV6-1,TRBJ1-1,12,.
TGTGCCAGCAGTTCCGGGGTGCACTATGGCTACACCTTC,CASSSGVHYGYTF,.,TRBV6-5,TRBJ1-2,13,once
TGCAGTGCTACCCGCAGCTACGAGCAGTACTTC,CSATRSYEQYF,.,TRBV20-1,TRBJ2-7,11,few
TGTGCCTGGAGTCAAGGAGGGAACACTGAAGCTTTCTTT,CAWSQGGNTEAFF,.,TRBV30,TRBJ1-1,13,once
TGTGCCAGCAGTCCGGGGACAGGGGATCAGCCCCAGCATTTT,CASSPGTGDQPQHF,TRBD1,TRBV27,TRBJ1-5,14,once
TGTGCCAGTACCGCCCCATGGGCCTCTGGGGCCAACGTCCTGACTTTC,CASTAPWASGANVLTF,.,TRBV19,TRBJ2-6,16,.
TGCAGCGTTGGATTGCCCCGGTTCCCTGAAGCTTTCTTT,CSVGLPRFPEAFF,.,TRBV29-1,TRBJ1-1,13,few
TGTGCCAGCAGTTTAGTTGGGACAGGCCGCGAGCAGTACTTC,CASSLVGTGREQYF,TRBD1,TRBV6-5,TRBJ2-7,14,.
TGCGCCAGCAGCCTTCAACCCGGGACAGGGAACACTGAAGCTTTCTTT,CASSLQPGTGNTEAFF,TRBD1,TRBV4-3,TRBJ1-1,16,.
TGCGCCAGCAGCACCGGGACAGGGATCAATGAGCAGTTCTTC,CASSTGTGINEQFF,TRBD1,TRBV5-1,TRBJ2-1,14,.
TGTGCCAGCCGGGGGGGGAGAGAGCAGTACTTC,CASRGGREQYF,TRBD2,TRBV28,TRBJ2-7,11,.
TGTGCCAGCAGCCCCCTAGCGGGGGGATCCTACAATGAGCAGTTCTTC,CASSPLAGGSYNEQFF,TRBD2,TRBV3-1/TRBV3-2,TRBJ2-1,16,.
TGTGCCAGTCAGGACAGGGGTTGGGCCGGGGAGCTGTTTTTT,CASQDRGWAGELFF,TRBD1,TRBV6-6,TRBJ2-2,14,few
TGTGCCAGCAGCCAAACCGGGCCGGGAAACACAGATACGCAGTATTTT,CASSQTGPGNTDTQYF,.,TRBV7-9,TRBJ2-3,16,.
TGTGCCCGGGAGATATCAGGGGCCGGAGGCCAGTACTTC,CAREISGAGGQYF,.,TRBV30,TRBJ2-5,13,.
TGTGCCAGCAGCTCCACGGGGGACTATGGCTACACCTTC,CASSSTGDYGYTF,.,TRBV11-2,TRBJ1-2,13,.